A single T cell receptor (beta chain) is shown here with its context. The sample originates from a study of blood T cell repertoires in COVID-19. The V segment lost 4 bases and the J segment 3 bases; nucleotides outside the gene matches: 3. This CDR3 contains 14 residues. Per germline, CDR1 SGHRS and CDR2 YFSETQ. In the original analysis: How many nucleated cells were present was estimated from reference gene primer amplification. Here immunoSEQ multiplex PCR was the method, and the copy in TCRdb shows in-frame clones only, minus some. V and J calls plus clone size are reproduced from that table; the DNA served to infer D and trimming. Of approximately 140,000 clones in the sample, 80% to 90% were seen once.

Sequenced: peripheral blood. V gene TRBV5-1 combines with J gene TRBJ1-1; TRBD1 matches 10 bases. The source of this sequence is a man aged 65 to 79 with acute or convalescent COVID-19. The CDR3 spells CASSRGTGDTEAFF. In DNA, the CDR3 is TGCGCCAGCAGCCGCGGGACAGGGGACACTGAAGCTTTCTTT.